This T cell receptor beta chain was found in a study of T-cell memory formation after mild COVID-19. Study overall: TCR clusters were largely donor specific.

Many counts were recorded for this clonotype. Antigen: not known. General study findings and limits: Still unconfirmed is whether the second-wave clones peaking on day 37 recognized SARS-CoV-2. Contracting clones, day 15 to 85, had balanced CD4/CD8, and later expanders favored CD4+.

Using constant-segment primers, 5'RACE produced TCR alpha and TCR beta cDNA libraries carrying sample barcodes and UMIs. TCRdb reanalysed the 5' RACE reads using MiXCR and keeps one entry per CDR3 protein. The sample consists of around 320,000 distinct CDR3 sequences, approximately 20% of them appearing once. The origin of this receptor is a man aged 18 to 30 who had mild COVID-19 (a few samples of this study predate the infection). Cell type and time point are not known. The specimen sequenced was PBMCs or a T cell subset sorted from them (not recorded which).

In nucleotides, the CDR3 is TGTGCCAGCAGCCCGAGGGGTGAGCAGTTCTTC. Its translation is CASSPRGEQFF. The chain uses TRBV7-9 and TRBJ2-1; D could derive from TRBD1 or TRBD2 (5 bases each). The CDR3 sequence is 11 residues long. Germline V CDR1 and CDR2: SEHNR, FQNEAQ (reference sequence). V shed 5 bases and J shed 9 bases, with 8 bases lying between them.